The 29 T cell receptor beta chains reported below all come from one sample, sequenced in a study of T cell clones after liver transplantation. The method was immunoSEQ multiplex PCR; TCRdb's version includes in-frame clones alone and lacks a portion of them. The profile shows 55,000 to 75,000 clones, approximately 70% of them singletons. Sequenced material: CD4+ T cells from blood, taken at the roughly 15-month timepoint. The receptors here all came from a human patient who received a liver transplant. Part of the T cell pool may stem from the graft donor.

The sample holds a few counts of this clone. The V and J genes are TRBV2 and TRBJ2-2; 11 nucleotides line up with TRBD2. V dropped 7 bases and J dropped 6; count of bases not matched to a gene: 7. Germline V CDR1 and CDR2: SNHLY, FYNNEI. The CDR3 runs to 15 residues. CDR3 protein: CASTETSGDPGELFF. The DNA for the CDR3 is TGTGCCAGCACCGAGACTAGCGGGGATCCCGGGGAGCTGTTTTTT. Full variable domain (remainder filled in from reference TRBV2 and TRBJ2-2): EPEVTQTPSHQVTQMGQEVILRCVPISNHLYFYWYRQILGQKVEFLVSFYNNEISEKSEIFDDQFSVERPDGSNFTLKIRSTKLEDSAMYFCASTETSGDPGELFFGEGSRLTVL.

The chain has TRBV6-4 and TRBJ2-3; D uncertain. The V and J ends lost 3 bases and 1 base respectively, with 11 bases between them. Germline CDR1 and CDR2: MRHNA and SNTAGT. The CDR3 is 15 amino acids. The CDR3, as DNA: TGTGCCAGCAGTGAACAGTCAACTGGCACAGATACGCAGTATTTT. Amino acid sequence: CASSEQSTGTDTQYF.

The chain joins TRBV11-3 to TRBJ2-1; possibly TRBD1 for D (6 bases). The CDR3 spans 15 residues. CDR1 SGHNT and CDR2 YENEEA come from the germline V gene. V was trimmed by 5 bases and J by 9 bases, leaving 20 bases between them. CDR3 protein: CASSQQGGTTGEQFF. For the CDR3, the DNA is TGTGCCAGCAGCCAACAGGGTGGGACCACCGGTGAGCAGTTCTTC.

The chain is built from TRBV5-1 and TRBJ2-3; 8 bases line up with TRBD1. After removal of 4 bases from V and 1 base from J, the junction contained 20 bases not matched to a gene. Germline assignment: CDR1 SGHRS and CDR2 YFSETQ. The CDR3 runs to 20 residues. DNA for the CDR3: TGCGCCAGCAGCCCTGGTTTGAGGACAGGGTCTGATCGGGGCACAGATACGCAGTATTTT. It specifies CASSPGLRTGSDRGTDTQYF.

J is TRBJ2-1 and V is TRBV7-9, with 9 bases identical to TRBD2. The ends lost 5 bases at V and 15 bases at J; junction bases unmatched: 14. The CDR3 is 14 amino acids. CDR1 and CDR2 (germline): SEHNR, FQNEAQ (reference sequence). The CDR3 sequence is CASSRPQAGGSLFF. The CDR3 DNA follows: TGTGCCAGCAGCCGGCCACAAGCGGGGGGTTCGCTGTTCTTC.

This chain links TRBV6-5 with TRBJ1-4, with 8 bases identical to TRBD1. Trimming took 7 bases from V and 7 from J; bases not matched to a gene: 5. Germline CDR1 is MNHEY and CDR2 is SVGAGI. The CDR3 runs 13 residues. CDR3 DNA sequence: TGTGCCAGCAAGCAGGGGGCTGGTGAAAAACTGTTTTTT. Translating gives CASKQGAGEKLFF.

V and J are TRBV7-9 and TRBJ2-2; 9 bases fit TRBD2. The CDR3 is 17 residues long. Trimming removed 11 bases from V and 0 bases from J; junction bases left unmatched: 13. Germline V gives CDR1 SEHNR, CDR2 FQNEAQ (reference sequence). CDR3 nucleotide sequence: TGTGCCCACCACCGAATAGCGGGAGCCTCGAACACCGGGGAGCTGTTTTTT. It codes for CAHHRIAGASNTGELFF.

The CDR3 loop reads CASSLRDDGEQYF. The CDR3, as DNA: TGCGCCAGCAGCCTCCGGGACGACGGGGAGCAGTACTTC. The J gene is TRBJ2-7, the V gene TRBV5-1, with D possibly being TRBD1 or TRBD2 (5 bases each). The V end lost 4 bases, the J end lost 7 bases, and 15 bases lay between the germline ends. The CDR3 is made up of 13 amino acids. Germline V gene data show CDR1 as SGHRS and CDR2 as YFSETQ.

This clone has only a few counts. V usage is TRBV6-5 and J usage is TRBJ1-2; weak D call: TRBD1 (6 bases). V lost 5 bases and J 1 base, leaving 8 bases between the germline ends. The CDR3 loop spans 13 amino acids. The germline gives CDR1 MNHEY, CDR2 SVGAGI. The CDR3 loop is CASSHRDNYGYTF. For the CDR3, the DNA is TGTGCCAGCAGTCACAGGGATAACTATGGCTACACCTTC.

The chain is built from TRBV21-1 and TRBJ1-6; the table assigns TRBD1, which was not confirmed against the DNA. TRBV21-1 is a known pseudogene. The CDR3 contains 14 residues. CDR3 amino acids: CASPDREYNSPLHF. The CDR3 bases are TGTGCCAGCCCAGACAGGGAGTATAATTCACCCCTCCACTTT.

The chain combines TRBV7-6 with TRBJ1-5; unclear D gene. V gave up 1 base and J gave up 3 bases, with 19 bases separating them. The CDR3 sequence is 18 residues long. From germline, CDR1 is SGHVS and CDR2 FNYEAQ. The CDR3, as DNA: TGTGCCAGCAGCTTAGGTCTGGCTAGCTATGGGAACAATCAGCCCCAGCATTTT. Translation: CASSLGLASYGNNQPQHF.

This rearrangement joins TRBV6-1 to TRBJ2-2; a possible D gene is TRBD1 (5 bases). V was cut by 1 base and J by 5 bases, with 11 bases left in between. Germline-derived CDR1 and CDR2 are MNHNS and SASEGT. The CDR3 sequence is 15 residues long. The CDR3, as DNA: TGTGCCAGCAGTGAAGTGGGGCGTTGGACCGGGGAGCTGTTTTTT. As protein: CASSEVGRWTGELFF.

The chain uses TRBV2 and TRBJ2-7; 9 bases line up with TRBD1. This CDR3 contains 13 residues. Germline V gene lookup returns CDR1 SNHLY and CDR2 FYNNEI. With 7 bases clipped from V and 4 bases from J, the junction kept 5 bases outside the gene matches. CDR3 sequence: CASIMTGGYEQYF. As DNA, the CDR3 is TGTGCCAGCATCATGACAGGGGGGTACGAGCAGTACTTC.

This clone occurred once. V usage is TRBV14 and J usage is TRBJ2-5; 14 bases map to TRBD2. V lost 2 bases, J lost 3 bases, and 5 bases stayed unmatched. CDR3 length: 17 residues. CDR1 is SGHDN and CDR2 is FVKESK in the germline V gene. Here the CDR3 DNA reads TGTGCCAGCAGCCAATGGGGGACTAGCGGGGGAAAAGAGACCCAGTACTTC. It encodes CASSQWGTSGGKETQYF.

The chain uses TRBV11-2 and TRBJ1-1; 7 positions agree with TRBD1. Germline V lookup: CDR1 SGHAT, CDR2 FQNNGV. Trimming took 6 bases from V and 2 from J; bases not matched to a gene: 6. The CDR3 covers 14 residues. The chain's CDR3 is CASSTGVGNTEAFF. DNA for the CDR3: TGTGCCAGCAGTACAGGGGTAGGTAACACTGAAGCTTTCTTT.

The CDR3 coding sequence is TGTGCCATCTCCAGGGTTGGCACTGAAGCTTTCTTT. Its translation is CAISRVGTEAFF. The chain employs TRBV10-3 and TRBJ1-1; possibly TRBD1 for D (5 bases). Germline V gene sequence: CDR1 ENHRY, CDR2 SYGVKD. The CDR3 has 12 residues. Trimming shortened V by 8 bases and J by 4 bases, and 11 bases separated the two germline ends.

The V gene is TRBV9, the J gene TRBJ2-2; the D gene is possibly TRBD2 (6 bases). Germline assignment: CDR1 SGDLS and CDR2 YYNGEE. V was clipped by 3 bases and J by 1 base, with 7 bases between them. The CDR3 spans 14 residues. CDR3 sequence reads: CASSAGLNTGELFF. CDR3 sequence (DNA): TGTGCCAGCAGCGCGGGACTGAACACCGGGGAGCTGTTTTTT.

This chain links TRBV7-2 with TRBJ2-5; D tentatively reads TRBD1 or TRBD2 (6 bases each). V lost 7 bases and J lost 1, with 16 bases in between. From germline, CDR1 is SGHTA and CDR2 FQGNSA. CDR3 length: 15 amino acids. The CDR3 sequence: CASTYGGRGQETQYF. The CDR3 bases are TGTGCCAGCACTTATGGGGGGCGGGGCCAAGAGACCCAGTACTTC.

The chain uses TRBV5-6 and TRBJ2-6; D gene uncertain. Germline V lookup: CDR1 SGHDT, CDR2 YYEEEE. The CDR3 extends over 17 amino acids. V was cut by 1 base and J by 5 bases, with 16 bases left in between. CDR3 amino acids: CASSLRTDGGRANVLTF. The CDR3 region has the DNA TGTGCCAGCAGCTTGAGAACAGACGGTGGGAGGGCCAACGTCCTGACTTTC.

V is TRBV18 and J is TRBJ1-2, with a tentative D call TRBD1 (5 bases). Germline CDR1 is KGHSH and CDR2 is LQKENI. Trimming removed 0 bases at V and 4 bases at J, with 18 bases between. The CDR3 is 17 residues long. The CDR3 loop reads CASSPPQGAQSGYGYTF. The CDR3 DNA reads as TGTGCCAGCTCACCACCGCAGGGAGCCCAGAGCGGCTATGGCTACACCTTC.

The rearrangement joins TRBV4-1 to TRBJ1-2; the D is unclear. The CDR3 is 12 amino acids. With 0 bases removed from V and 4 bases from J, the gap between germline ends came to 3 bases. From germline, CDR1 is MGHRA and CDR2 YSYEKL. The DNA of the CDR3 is TGCGCCAGCAGCCAAGACGGCTATGGCTACACCTTC. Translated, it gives CASSQDGYGYTF.

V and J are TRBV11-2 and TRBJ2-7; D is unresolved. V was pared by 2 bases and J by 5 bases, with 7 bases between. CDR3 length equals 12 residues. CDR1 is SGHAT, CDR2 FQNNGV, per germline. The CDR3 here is CASSLKSDEQYF. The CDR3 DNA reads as TGTGCCAGCAGCTTAAAGTCGGACGAGCAGTACTTC.

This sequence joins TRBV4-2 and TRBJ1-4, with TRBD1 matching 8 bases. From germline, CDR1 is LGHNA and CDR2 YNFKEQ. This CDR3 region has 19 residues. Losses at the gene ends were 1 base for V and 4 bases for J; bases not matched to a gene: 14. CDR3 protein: CASSQANRDRNFYNEKLFF. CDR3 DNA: TGTGCCAGCAGCCAAGCCAACCGGGACAGGAATTTTTATAATGAAAAACTGTTTTTT.

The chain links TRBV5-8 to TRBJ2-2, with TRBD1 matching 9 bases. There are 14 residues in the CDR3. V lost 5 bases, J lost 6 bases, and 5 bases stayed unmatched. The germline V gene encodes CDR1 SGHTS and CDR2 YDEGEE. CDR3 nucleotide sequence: TGTGCCAGCAGGGAACAGGGGGCAGCCGGGGAGCTGTTTTTT. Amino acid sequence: CASREQGAAGELFF. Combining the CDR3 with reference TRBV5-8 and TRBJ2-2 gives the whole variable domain EAGVTQSPTHLIKTRGQQATLRCSPISGHTSVYWYQQALGLGLQFLLWYDEGEERNRGNFPPRFSGRQFPNYSSELNVNALELEDSALYLCASREQGAAGELFFGEGSRLTVL.

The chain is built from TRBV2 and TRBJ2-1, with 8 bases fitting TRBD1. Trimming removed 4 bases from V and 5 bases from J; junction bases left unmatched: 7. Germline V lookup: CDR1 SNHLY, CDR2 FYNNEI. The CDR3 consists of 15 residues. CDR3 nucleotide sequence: TGTGCCAGCAGTGCCAGCAGGGGGCTAGACAATGAGCAGTTCTTC. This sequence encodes CASSASRGLDNEQFF.

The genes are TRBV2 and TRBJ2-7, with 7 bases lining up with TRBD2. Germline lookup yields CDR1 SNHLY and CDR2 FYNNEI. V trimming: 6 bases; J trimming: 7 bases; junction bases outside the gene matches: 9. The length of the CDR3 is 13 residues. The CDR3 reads CASRPEVGGEQYF. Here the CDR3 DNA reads TGTGCCAGCAGGCCTGAGGTCGGGGGGGAGCAGTACTTC.

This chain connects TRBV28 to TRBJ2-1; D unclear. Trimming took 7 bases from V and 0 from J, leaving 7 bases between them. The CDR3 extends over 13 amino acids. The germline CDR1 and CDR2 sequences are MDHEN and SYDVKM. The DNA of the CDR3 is TGTGCCAGCACCCAAAGCTCCTACAATGAGCAGTTCTTC. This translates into CASTQSSYNEQFF.

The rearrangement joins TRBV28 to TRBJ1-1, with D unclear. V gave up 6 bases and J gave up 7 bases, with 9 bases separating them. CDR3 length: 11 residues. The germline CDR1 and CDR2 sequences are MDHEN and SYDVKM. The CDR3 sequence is CASSLGLEAFF. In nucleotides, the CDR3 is TGTGCCAGCAGCTTAGGACTTGAAGCTTTCTTT.

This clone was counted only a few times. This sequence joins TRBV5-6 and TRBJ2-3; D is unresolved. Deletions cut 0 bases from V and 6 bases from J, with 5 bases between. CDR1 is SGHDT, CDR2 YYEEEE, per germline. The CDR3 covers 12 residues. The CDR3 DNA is TGTGCCAGCAGCTTGGACTTGGATACGCAGTATTTT. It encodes CASSLDLDTQYF.